These 5 T cell receptor beta chains were sequenced from one sample in a study of cytomegalovirus exposure and HLA in healthy donors. The PCR used 60 Vbeta and 13 Jbeta primers. The data were produced by immunoSEQ multiplex PCR, yet TCRdb's version contains in-frame clones alone and is incomplete. The table shows hundreds of thousands of clones, with about 74% occurring only once. Sequenced input: PBMCs. The source of these receptors is a middle-aged man in good health and CMV-seronegative.

The V call is TRBV27, the J call TRBJ1-6; weak D call: TRBD1 (5 bases). The CDR3 length is 14 residues. Looked up from germline, CDR1 is MNHEY and CDR2 is SMNVEV (reference sequence). V gave up 1 base and J gave up 8 bases, with 9 bases separating them. This CDR3 is CASSLLQGYSPLHF. The CDR3 DNA reads as TGTGCCAGCAGTTTATTGCAGGGATATTCACCCCTCCACTTT.

The rearrangement joins TRBV4-2 to TRBJ2-1, with 7 bases identical to TRBD2. Germline CDR1 is LGHNA and CDR2 is YNFKEQ. The CDR3 loop spans 18 amino acids. V gave up 0 bases and J gave up 2 bases; unmatched junction bases: 10. CDR3 loop: CASSQDLYREDTYNEQFF. The CDR3 DNA reads as TGTGCCAGCAGCCAAGATCTTTACCGGGAGGACACCTACAATGAGCAGTTCTTC.

The rearrangement joins TRBV5-6 to TRBJ2-5; D gene ambiguous. Trimming shortened V by 0 bases and J by 5 bases, and 11 bases separated the two germline ends. The CDR3 is 14 residues long. Germline loops: CDR1 SGHDT, CDR2 YYEEEE. The CDR3 DNA reads TGTGCCAGCAGCTTGGTCCCTAGTTCGGAGACCCAGTACTTC. Its protein is CASSLVPSSETQYF.

This chain links TRBV28 with TRBJ2-7; D is possibly TRBD1 (5 bases). V was clipped by 5 bases and J by 8 bases, with 16 bases between them. The CDR3 contains 13 residues. The germline CDR1 and CDR2 sequences are MDHEN and SYDVKM. CDR3: CASSPQGEGQQYF. Written as DNA, the CDR3 is TGTGCCAGCAGTCCACAAGGGGAAGGGCAGCAGTACTTC. The full variable domain, its missing parts supplied by reference TRBV28 and TRBJ2-7, is DVKVTQSSRYLVKRTGEKVFLECVQDMDHENMFWYRQDPGLGLRLIYFSYDVKMKEKGDIPEGYSVSREKKERFSLILESASTNQTSMYLCASSPQGEGQQYFGPGTRLTVT.

This clone occurred once. The chain recombines TRBV10-3 with TRBJ2-7; D unresolved. The germline V and J ends were trimmed by 6 bases and 1 base, with 10 bases remaining between them. Germline lookup yields CDR1 ENHRY and CDR2 SYGVKD. The CDR3 extends over 13 amino acids. CDR3 coding DNA: TGTGCCATCAGACCCACAGATTCCTACGAGCAGTACTTC. Translated, it gives CAIRPTDSYEQYF.